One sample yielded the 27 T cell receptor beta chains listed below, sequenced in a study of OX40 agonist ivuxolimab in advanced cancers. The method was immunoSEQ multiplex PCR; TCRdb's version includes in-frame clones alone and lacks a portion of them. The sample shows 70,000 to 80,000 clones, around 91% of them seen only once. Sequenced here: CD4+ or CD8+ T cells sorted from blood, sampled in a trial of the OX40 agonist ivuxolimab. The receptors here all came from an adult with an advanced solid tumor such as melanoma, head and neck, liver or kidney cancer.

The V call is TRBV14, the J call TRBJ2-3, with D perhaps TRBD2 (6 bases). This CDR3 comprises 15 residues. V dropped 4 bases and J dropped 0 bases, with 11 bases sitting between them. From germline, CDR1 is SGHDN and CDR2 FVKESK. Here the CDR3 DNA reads TGTGCCAGCAGCCTAGGACTAAGTAGCACAGATACGCAGTATTTT. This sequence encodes CASSLGLSSTDTQYF.

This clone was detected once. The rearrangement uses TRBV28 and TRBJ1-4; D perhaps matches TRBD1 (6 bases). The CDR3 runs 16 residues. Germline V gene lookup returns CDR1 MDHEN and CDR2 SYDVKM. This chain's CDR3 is CASSPYRADIGEKLFF. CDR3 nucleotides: TGTGCAAGCTCCCCTTACAGGGCTGATATAGGGGAAAAACTGTTTTTT. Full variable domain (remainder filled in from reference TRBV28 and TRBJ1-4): DVKVTQSSRYLVKRTGEKVFLECVQDMDHENMFWYRQDPGLGLRLIYFSYDVKMKEKGDIPEGYSVSREKKERFSLILESASTNQTSMYLCASSPYRADIGEKLFFGSGTQLSVL.

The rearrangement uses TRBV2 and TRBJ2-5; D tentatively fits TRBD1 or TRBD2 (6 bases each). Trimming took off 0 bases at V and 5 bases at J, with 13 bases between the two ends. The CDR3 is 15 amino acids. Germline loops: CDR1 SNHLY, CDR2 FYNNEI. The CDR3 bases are TGTGCCAGCAGTGAAGCGAGGGGGGTCCAGGAGACCCAGTACTTC. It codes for CASSEARGVQETQYF.

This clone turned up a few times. The CDR3 sequence: CASMAGREGLFF. CDR3 DNA sequence: TGTGCCAGTATGGCGGGGCGGGAAGGACTGTTTTTT. This chain uses TRBV19 with TRBJ1-4, with a tentative D call TRBD1 (5 bases). Trimming left V 7 bases short and J 13 bases short, with 16 bases between. Germline V gene lookup returns CDR1 LNHDA and CDR2 SQIVND (reference sequence). The CDR3 totals 12 residues.

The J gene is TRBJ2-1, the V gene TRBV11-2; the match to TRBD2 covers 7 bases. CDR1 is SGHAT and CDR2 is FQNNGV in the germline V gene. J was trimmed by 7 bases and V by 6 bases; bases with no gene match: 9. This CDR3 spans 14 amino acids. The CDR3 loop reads CASRGRVNTNEQFF. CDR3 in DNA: TGTGCCAGCAGGGGGAGGGTCAATACAAATGAGCAGTTCTTC.

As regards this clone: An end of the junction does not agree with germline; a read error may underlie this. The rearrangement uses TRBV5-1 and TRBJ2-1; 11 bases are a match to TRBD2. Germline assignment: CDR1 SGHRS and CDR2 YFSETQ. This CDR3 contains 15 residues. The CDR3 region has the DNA TGCGCCAGCAACTTGCCTAGCGGGAGGATTGACGAGCAGTTCTTC. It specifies CASNLPSGRIDEQFF. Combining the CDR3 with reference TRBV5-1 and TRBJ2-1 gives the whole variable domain KAGVTQTPRYLIKTRGQQVTLSCSPISGHRSVSWYQQTPGQGLQFLFEYFSETQRNKGNFPGRFSGRQFSNSRSEMNVSTLELGDSALYLCASNLPSGRIDEQFFGPGTRLTVL.

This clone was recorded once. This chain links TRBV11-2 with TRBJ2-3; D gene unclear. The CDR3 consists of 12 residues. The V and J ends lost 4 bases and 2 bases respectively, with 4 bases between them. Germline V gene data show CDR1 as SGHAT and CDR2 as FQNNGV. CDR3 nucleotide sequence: TGTGCCAGCAGCTCAAACACAGATACGCAGTATTTT. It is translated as CASSSNTDTQYF.

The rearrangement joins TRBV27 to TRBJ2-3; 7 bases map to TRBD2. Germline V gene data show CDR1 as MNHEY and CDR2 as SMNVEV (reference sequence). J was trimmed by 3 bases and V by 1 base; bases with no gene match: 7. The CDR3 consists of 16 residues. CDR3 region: CASSLFGGRVTDTQYF. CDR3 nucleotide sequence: TGTGCCAGCAGTTTATTTGGAGGGAGGGTTACAGATACGCAGTATTTT.

This CDR3 is CASSSPGDRGRSFGYTF. CDR3 nucleotide sequence: TGTGCCAGCAGCTCCCCAGGCGACAGGGGGCGAAGTTTTGGCTACACCTTC. This chain joins TRBV11-2 and TRBJ1-2, with 10 bases lining up with TRBD1. V lost 4 bases and J lost 7; bases outside the gene matches: 15. Per germline, CDR1 SGHAT and CDR2 FQNNGV. The CDR3 extends over 17 amino acids. The whole variable domain, remainder taken from reference TRBV11-2 and TRBJ1-2, is EAGVAQSPRYKIIEKRQSVAFWCNPISGHATLYWYQQILGQGPKLLIQFQNNGVVDDSQLPKDRFSAERLKGVDSTLKIQPAKLEDSAVYLCASSSPGDRGRSFGYTFGSGTRLTVV.

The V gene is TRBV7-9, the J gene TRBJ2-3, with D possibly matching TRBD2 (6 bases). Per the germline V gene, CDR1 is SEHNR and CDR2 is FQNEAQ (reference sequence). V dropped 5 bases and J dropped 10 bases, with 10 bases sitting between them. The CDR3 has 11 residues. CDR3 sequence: CASSGGGAQYF. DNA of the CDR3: TGTGCCAGCAGCGGCGGAGGGGCGCAGTATTTT. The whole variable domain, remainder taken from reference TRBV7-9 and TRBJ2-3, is DTGVSQNPRHKITKRGQNVTFRCDPISEHNRLYWYRQTLGQGPEFLTYFQNEAQLEKSRLLSDRFSAERPKGSFSTLEIQRTEQGDSAMYLCASSGGGAQYFGPGTRLTVL.

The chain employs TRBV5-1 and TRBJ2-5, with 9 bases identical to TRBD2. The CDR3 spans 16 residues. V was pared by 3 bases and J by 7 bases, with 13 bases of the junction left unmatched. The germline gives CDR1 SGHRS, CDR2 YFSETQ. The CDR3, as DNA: TGCGCCAGCAGCTCGAGACTAGCGGAAAGTTCTGGGACCCAGTACTTC. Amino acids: CASSSRLAESSGTQYF.

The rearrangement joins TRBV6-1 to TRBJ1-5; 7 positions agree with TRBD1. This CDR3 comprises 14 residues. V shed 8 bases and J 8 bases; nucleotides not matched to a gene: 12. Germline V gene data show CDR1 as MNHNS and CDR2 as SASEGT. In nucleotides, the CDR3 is TGTGCCAGCCGAACAGGGGTGGGACCCGAGCCCCAGCATTTT. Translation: CASRTGVGPEPQHF.

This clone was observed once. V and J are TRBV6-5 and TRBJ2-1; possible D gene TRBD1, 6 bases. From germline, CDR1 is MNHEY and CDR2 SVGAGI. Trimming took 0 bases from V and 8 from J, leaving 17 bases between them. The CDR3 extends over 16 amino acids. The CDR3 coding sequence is TGTGCCAGCAGTTACTCTGGGGGCGCGGTAAGGGATGAGCAGTTCTTC. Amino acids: CASSYSGGAVRDEQFF.

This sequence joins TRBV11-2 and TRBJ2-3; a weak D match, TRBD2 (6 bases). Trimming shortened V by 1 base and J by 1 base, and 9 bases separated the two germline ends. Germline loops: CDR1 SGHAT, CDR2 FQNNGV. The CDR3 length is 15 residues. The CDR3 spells CASSLAIAGTDTQYF. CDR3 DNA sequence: TGTGCCAGCAGCTTAGCAATAGCGGGCACAGATACGCAGTATTTT.

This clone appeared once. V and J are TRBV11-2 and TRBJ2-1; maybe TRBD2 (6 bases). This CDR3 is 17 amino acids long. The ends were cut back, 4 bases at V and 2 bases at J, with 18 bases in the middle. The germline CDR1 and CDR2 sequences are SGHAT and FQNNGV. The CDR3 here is CASSSHLASATYNEQFF. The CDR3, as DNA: TGTGCCAGCAGCTCCCACCTGGCTAGCGCAACCTACAATGAGCAGTTCTTC.

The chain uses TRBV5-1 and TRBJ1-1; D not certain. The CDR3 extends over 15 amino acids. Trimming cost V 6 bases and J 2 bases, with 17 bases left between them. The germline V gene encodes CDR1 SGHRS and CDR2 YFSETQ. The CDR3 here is CASNQGWGFNTEAFF. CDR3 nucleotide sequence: TGCGCCAGCAACCAAGGTTGGGGTTTTAACACTGAAGCTTTCTTT.

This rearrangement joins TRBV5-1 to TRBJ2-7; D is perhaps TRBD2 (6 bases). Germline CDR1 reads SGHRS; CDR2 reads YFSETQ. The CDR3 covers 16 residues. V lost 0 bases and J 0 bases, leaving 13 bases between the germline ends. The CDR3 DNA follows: TGCGCCAGCAGCTTGGGATTAGCGGCCGACTCCTACGAGCAGTACTTC. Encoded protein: CASSLGLAADSYEQYF.

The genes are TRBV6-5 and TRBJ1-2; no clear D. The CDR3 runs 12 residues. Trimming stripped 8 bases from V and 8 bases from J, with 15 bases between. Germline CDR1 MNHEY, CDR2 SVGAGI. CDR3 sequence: CASGREAAGYTF. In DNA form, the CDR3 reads TGTGCCAGCGGCCGGGAAGCGGCCGGCTACACCTTC.

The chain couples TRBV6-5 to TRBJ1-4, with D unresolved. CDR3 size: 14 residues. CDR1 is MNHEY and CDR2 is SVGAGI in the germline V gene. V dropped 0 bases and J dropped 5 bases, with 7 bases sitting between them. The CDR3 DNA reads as TGTGCCAGCAGTTACTCGAAGCGAAATGAAAAACTGTTTTTT. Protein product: CASSYSKRNEKLFF.

CDR3 amino acids: CASKGGFQETQYF. For the CDR3, the DNA is TGTGCCAGCAAGGGGGGGTTTCAAGAGACCCAGTACTTC. The rearrangement links TRBV2 to TRBJ2-5; D might be TRBD2 (7 bases). Trimming stripped 7 bases from V and 2 bases from J, with 11 bases between. The CDR3 length is 13 residues. From germline, CDR1 is SNHLY and CDR2 FYNNEI. The full variable domain, completed using reference TRBV2 and TRBJ2-5, is EPEVTQTPSHQVTQMGQEVILRCVPISNHLYFYWYRQILGQKVEFLVSFYNNEISEKSEIFDDQFSVERPDGSNFTLKIRSTKLEDSAMYFCASKGGFQETQYFGPGTRLLVL.

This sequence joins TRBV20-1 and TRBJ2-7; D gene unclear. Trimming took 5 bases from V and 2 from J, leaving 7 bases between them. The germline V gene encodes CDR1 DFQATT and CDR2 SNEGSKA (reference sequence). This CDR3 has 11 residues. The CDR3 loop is CSAAGPYEQYF. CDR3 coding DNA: TGCAGTGCTGCCGGGCCCTACGAGCAGTACTTC.

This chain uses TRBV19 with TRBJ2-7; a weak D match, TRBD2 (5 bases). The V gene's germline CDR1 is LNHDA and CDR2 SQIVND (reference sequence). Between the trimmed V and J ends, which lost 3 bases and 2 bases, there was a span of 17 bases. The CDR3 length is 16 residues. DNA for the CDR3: TGTGCCAGTAGTATTCCGGGGAAGGGTCGGACCTACGAGCAGTACTTC. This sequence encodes CASSIPGKGRTYEQYF.

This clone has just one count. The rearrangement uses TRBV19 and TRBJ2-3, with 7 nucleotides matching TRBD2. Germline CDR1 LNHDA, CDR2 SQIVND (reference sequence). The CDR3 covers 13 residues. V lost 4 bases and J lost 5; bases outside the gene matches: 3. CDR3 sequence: CASSTAGVDTQYF. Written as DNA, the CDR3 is TGTGCCAGTAGTACGGCGGGAGTAGATACGCAGTATTTT.

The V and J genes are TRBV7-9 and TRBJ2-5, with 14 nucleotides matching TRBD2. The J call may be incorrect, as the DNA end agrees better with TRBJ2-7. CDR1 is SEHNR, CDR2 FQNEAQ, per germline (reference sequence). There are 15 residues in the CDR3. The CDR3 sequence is CASSFGTSGSLEQYF. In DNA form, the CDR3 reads TGTGCCAGCAGCTTCGGGACTAGCGGGAGTCTCGAGCAGTACTTC.

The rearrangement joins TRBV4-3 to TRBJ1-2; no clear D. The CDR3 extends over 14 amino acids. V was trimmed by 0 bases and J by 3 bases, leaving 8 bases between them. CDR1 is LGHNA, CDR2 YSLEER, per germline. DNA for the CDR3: TGCGCCAGCAGCCAAGAAATTGGACACTATGGCTACACCTTC. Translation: CASSQEIGHYGYTF.

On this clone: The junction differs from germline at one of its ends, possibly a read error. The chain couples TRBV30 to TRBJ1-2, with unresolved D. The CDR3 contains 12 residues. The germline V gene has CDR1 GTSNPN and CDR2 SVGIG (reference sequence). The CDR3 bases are TGTGCCTGGAACCCAGCTAACTATGGCCACACCTTC. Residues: CAWNPANYGHTF.

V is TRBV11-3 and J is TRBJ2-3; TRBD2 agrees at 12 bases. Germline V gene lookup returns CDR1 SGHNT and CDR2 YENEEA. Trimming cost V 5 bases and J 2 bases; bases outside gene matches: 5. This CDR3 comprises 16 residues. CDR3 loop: CASSQGLAGHTDTQYF. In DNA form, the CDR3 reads TGTGCCAGCAGCCAAGGACTAGCGGGACACACAGATACGCAGTATTTT.